The 26 T cell receptor beta chains presented below share a single source sample, sequenced in a study of monozygotic twins with inflammatory bowel disease. TCRdb reworked the 5' RACE reads into one entry per CDR3 protein, no DNA. Recorded for this sample: about 110,000 distinct CDR3 sequences. The sequencing sample was made of blood. Receptor source: a human donor with ulcerative colitis or Crohn's disease, or a healthy co-twin of an affected twin (not recorded which).

The chain employs TRBV20-1 and TRBJ2-1; TCRdb designates TRBD1, a call that cannot be tested without DNA. This CDR3 spans 16 amino acids. The V gene's germline CDR1 is DFQATT and CDR2 SNEGSKA (reference sequence). CDR3 protein: CSARDQQTAIYNEQFF.

The chain couples TRBV28 to TRBJ1-1; TCRdb's D gene call, TRBD1, goes unchecked for lack of DNA. The CDR3 contains 14 residues. Germline CDR1 reads MDHEN; CDR2 reads SYDVKM. This chain's CDR3 is CASSYPDGNTEAFF. The variable domain in full, completed from reference TRBV28 and TRBJ1-1, reads DVKVTQSSRYLVKRTGEKVFLECVQDMDHENMFWYRQDPGLGLRLIYFSYDVKMKEKGDIPEGYSVSREKKERFSLILESASTNQTSMYLCASSYPDGNTEAFFGQGTRLTVV.

The chain is built from TRBV7-9 and TRBJ1-6; the D call from TCRdb, TRBD1, cannot be confirmed without DNA. This CDR3 has 16 amino acids. Germline loops: CDR1 SEHNR, CDR2 FQNEAQ (reference sequence). This CDR3 is CASSLGGAGPNSPLHF.

The V and J genes are TRBV20-1 and TRBJ2-7; as DNA is missing, the TRBD2 call by TCRdb cannot be tested. The CDR3 contains 18 residues. Germline CDR1 is DFQATT and CDR2 is SNEGSKA (reference sequence). The CDR3 spells CSARVQDLTISEGDEQYF.

This chain links TRBV16 with TRBJ2-7; with no DNA, the TCRdb D assignment of TRBD1 cannot be verified. Germline-derived CDR1 and CDR2 are KGHSY and FQNENV. The CDR3 is made up of 14 amino acids. The CDR3 sequence: CASSQWEGASEQYF.

The V and J genes are TRBV19 and TRBJ2-1; TCRdb returns TRBD1, unconfirmable since there is no DNA. Germline CDR1 reads LNHDA; CDR2 reads SQIVND (reference sequence). The CDR3 is made up of 14 amino acids. CDR3: CASSSWTGNDEQFF.

The chain links TRBV5-1 to TRBJ2-7; the D call of TRBD2 rests on TCRdb alone, since no DNA is present to check it. Per the germline V gene, CDR1 is SGHRS and CDR2 is YFSETQ. CDR3 length equals 17 residues. The CDR3 is CASSLAPGGSNVNEQYF.

The V gene is TRBV5-4, the J gene TRBJ2-2; TCRdb reports TRBD2, a call that lacks DNA to check it against. Germline V CDR1 and CDR2: SGHNT, YYREEE (reference sequence). The length of the CDR3 is 16 residues. The CDR3 protein is CASSYASGMETGELFF.

This sequence joins TRBV11-2 and TRBJ1-1. There are 15 residues in the CDR3. Looked up from germline, CDR1 is SGHAT and CDR2 is FQNNGV. CDR3 residues: CASSPGGALGAEAFF.

The V and J genes are TRBV7-2 and TRBJ2-5; the D gene TCRdb calls, TRBD1, cannot be checked with no DNA. The germline gives CDR1 SGHTA, CDR2 FQGNSA. The CDR3 is made up of 17 amino acids. The CDR3 loop is CASSWLGDTVGGETQYF.

This chain links TRBV7-7 with TRBJ2-7; absent DNA, TCRdb's TRBD2 call cannot be checked. Per germline, CDR1 SSHAT and CDR2 FNYEAQ (reference sequence). The CDR3 is made up of 15 amino acids. This chain's CDR3 is CASSIRLAGINEQYF.

The chain uses TRBV5-1 and TRBJ1-5. Germline values: CDR1 SGHRS, CDR2 YFSETQ. The CDR3 sequence is 16 residues long. The CDR3 protein is CASSLGVGGSNQPQHF.

CDR3 sequence reads: CASSERSGVYTSTDTQYF. The rearrangement joins TRBV25-1 to TRBJ2-3. In germline, CDR1 is MGHDK, CDR2 SYGVNS. This CDR3 contains 18 residues.

This CDR3 is CSARFAGLTDTQYF. The V gene is TRBV20-1, the J gene TRBJ2-3; TCRdb returns TRBD1, unconfirmable since there is no DNA. The CDR3 sequence is 14 residues long. Germline V gene sequence: CDR1 DFQATT, CDR2 SNEGSKA (reference sequence).

This sequence joins TRBV27 and TRBJ2-1; TCRdb returns TRBD2, unconfirmable since there is no DNA. There are 15 residues in the CDR3. Germline-derived CDR1 and CDR2 are MNHEY and SMNVEV (reference sequence). The CDR3 spells CASSLRAGGRGEQFF.

This rearrangement joins TRBV6-6 to TRBJ1-2. The CDR3 runs 13 residues. CDR1 MNHNY and CDR2 SVGAGI come from the germline V gene (reference sequence). The CDR3 here is CASSYAGDYGYTF.

The chain combines TRBV5-1 with TRBJ2-4; TCRdb returns TRBD2, unconfirmable since there is no DNA. The length of the CDR3 is 18 residues. CDR1 SGHRS and CDR2 YFSETQ come from the germline V gene. CDR3 in amino acids: CASSPTSLAGGNKNIQYF.

The chain employs TRBV28 and TRBJ2-3; TCRdb proposes TRBD1, but this gene call is untestable without DNA. CDR1 MDHEN and CDR2 SYDVKM come from the germline V gene. The CDR3 is made up of 14 amino acids. The CDR3 sequence is CASTLRGGADTQYF.

The V call is TRBV11-2, the J call TRBJ1-5. The germline V gene has CDR1 SGHAT and CDR2 FQNNGV. The CDR3 extends over 16 amino acids. CDR3 loop: CASSSTAGRKNQPQHF.

The V call is TRBV4-1, the J call TRBJ1-1; TCRdb selects TRBD1, and the lack of DNA leaves this call unchecked. This CDR3 spans 18 amino acids. Per the germline V gene, CDR1 is MGHRA and CDR2 is YSYEKL. This chain's CDR3 is CASSLRGPRTGPDAEAFF.

The chain combines TRBV7-9 with TRBJ1-2; TCRdb outputs TRBD1, but without DNA this stays unchecked. The CDR3 runs to 16 residues. Germline V CDR1 and CDR2: SEHNR, FQNEAQ (reference sequence). The CDR3 reads CASSTLQGSTNYGYTF.

The chain is built from TRBV7-2 and TRBJ2-5; without DNA, the TCRdb call of TRBD1 cannot be checked. The CDR3 contains 13 residues. The germline V gene encodes CDR1 SGHTA and CDR2 FQGNSA. The CDR3 loop reads CASSPDRVQTQYF.

The V and J genes are TRBV19 and TRBJ2-1. Per the germline V gene, CDR1 is LNHDA and CDR2 is SQIVND (reference sequence). This CDR3 is 15 amino acids long. The CDR3 loop is CASSRGGLGYNEQFF.

V usage is TRBV11-2 and J usage is TRBJ1-3; TCRdb names TRBD1, which stays unverified in the absence of DNA. CDR3 length: 16 amino acids. Germline CDR1 SGHAT, CDR2 FQNNGV. The CDR3 here is CASSPGTGSSGNTIYF.

The chain is built from TRBV19 and TRBJ2-1; TCRdb outputs TRBD2, but without DNA this stays unchecked. Germline assignment: CDR1 LNHDA and CDR2 SQIVND (reference sequence). The CDR3 has 15 amino acids. This chain's CDR3 is CASSTRAAGGMGQFF.

The chain uses TRBV6-1 and TRBJ1-5; checking the TCRdb D call of TRBD1 is not possible without DNA. Germline V gene sequence: CDR1 MNHNS, CDR2 SASEGT. The CDR3 contains 15 residues. The CDR3 reads CASIPEETANQPQHF.